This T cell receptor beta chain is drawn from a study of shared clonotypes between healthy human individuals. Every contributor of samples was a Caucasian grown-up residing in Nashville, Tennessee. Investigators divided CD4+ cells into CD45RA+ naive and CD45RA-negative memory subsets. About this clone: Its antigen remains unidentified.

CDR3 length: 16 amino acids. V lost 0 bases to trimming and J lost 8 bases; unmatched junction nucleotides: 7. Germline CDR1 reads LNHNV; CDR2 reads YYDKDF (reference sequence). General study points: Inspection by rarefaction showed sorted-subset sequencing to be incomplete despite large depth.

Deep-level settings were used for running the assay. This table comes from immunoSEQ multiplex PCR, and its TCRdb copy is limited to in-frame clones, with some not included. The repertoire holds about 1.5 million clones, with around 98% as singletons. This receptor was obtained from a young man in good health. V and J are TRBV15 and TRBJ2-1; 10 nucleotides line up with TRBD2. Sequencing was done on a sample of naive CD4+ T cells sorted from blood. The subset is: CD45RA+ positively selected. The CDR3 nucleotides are TGTGCCACCAGCAGAGACGAGCGGGAGGGCCACTATGAGCAGTTCTTC. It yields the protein CATSRDEREGHYEQFF. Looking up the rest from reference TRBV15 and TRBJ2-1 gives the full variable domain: DAMVIQNPRYQVTQFGKPVTLSCSQTLNHNVMYWYQQKSSQAPKLLFHYYDKDFNNEADTPDNFQSRRPNTSFCFLDIRSPGLGDTAMYLCATSRDEREGHYEQFFGPGTRLTVL.